These T cell receptor beta chains were read from a single sample in a study of patients and donors after allogeneic stem cell transplantation. TCRdb re-derived calls from the RT-PCR reads in MiXCR, one entry per CDR3 protein. Among roughly 200,000 distinct CDR3 sequences listed, less than 45% were seen once. The sample comprised blood, either unsorted or a sorted T cell fraction (not recorded which). The receptors come from a human donor who was either an allogeneic HSCT recipient or a stem cell or donor lymphocyte infusion donor (not recorded which). It is not recorded whose cells these are; they may come from a transplant donor. Each CDR3 is given with its conserved first and last residue. A D gene is named only where the DNA matches it firmly.

>TRBV7-3|TRBJ2-3|TRBD2
CASSPTSGRTDTQYF
>TRBV6-6|TRBJ1-1|NA
CASSPQGTNTEAFF
>TRBV7-9|TRBJ1-2|NA
CASGGYTF
>TRBV7-3|TRBJ1-4|NA
CASSDTSGSTNEKLFF
>TRBV7-9|TRBJ2-7|TRBD2
CASRSSGGSYEQYF
>TRBV5-1|TRBJ1-1|NA
CASSFLPIDRDLEAFF
>TRBV12-3/TRBV12-4|TRBJ1-1|NA
CASSSRGGAFF
>TRBV30|TRBJ2-1|TRBD2
CAWSVLAGDEEQFF
>TRBV5-1|TRBJ1-2|TRBD1
CASSLVGQGVDGYTF
>TRBV29-1|TRBJ1-1|NA
CSVEFSASEAFF
>TRBV4-3|TRBJ2-5|NA
CASSHDRVRDDQETQYF
>TRBV4-3|TRBJ2-1|TRBD2
CASSQAGGRALNEQFF
>TRBV10-3|TRBJ1-1|NA
CAISESTRKGGTEAFF
>TRBV7-6|TRBJ1-1|NA
CASSFLLGRDSNTEAFF
>TRBV30|TRBJ1-1|NA
CAWSVLDYTEAFF
>TRBV19|TRBJ1-4|NA
CASSISANRGEKLFF
>TRBV4-3|TRBJ1-2|NA
CASSQELRRDYYGYTF
>TRBV20-1|TRBJ1-4|NA
CSAGNRASNEKLFF
>TRBV9|TRBJ1-2|NA
CASSKNSRVPDNPGYTF
>TRBV4-3|TRBJ2-5|NA
CASSLATGSGQETQYF
>TRBV6-6|TRBJ2-5|TRBD2
CASKLIAGVGETQYF
>TRBV6-2/TRBV6-3|TRBJ1-1|NA
CASSRTTEAFF
>TRBV13|TRBJ2-7|TRBD2
CASSLGGAGDLAEQYF
>TRBV20-1|TRBJ1-4|NA
CSASYRTNAEKLFF
>TRBV20-1|TRBJ2-4|NA
CSASFQGIRGNIQYF
>TRBV7-8|TRBJ1-5|NA
CASSPTGIGDQPQHF
>TRBV29-1|TRBJ2-5|NA
CSVEGTYQETQYF